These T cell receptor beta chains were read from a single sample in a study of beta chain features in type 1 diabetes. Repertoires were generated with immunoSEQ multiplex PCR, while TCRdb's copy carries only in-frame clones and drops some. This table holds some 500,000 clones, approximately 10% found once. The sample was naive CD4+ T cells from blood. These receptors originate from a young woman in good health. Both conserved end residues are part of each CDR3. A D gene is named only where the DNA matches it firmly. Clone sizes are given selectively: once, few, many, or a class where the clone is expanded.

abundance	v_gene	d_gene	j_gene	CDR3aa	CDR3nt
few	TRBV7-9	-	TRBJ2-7	CASSPQGIYEQYF	TGTGCCAGCAGCCCACAGGGAATATACGAGCAGTACTTC
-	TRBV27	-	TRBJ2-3	CASVRLDTQYF	TGTGCCAGCGTGAGACTTGATACGCAGTATTTT
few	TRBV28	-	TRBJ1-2	CASDGGLGYTF	TGTGCCAGCGATGGAGGACTTGGCTACACCTTC
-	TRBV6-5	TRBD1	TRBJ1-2	CASSWDRDVRGYGYTF	TGTGCCAGCAGTTGGGACAGGGACGTAAGGGGCTATGGCTACACCTTC
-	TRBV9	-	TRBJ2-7	CASSVEIQGFHEQYF	TGTGCCAGCAGCGTAGAGATACAGGGATTCCACGAGCAGTACTTC
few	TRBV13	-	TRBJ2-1	CASSLARALAINEQFF	TGTGCCAGCAGCTTAGCCCGGGCTCTAGCCATCAATGAGCAGTTCTTC
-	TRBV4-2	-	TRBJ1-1	CASNQPMNTEAFF	TGTGCCAGCAACCAGCCCATGAACACTGAAGCTTTCTTT
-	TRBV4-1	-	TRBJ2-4	CASSFFLGFSKNIQYF	TGCGCCAGCAGTTTTTTCTTAGGATTTAGCAAAAACATTCAGTACTTC
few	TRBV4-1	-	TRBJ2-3	CASSLSSTDTQYF	TGCGCCAGCAGCCTGAGTAGCACAGATACGCAGTATTTT
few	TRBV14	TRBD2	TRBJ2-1	CASSQSGRVYNEQFF	TGTGCCAGCAGCCAAAGCGGGAGGGTCTACAATGAGCAGTTCTTC
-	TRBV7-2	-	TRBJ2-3	CASSPLREGDTQYF	TGTGCCAGCAGCCCGCTACGGGAAGGGGATACGCAGTATTTT
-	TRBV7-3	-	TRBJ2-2	CASRKGHPSGELFF	TGTGCCAGCAGGAAAGGACATCCTTCCGGGGAGCTGTTTTTT
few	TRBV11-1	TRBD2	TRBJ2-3	CASSSYEGLAGGTDTQYF	TGTGCCAGCAGCTCATATGAAGGACTAGCGGGGGGCACAGATACGCAGTATTTT
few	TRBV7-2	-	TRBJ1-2	CASSFSEGGYYGYTF	TGTGCCAGCAGCTTCTCCGAAGGGGGTTACTATGGCTACACCTTC
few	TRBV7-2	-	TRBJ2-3	CASIPGTDTQYF	TGTGCCAGCATCCCGGGAACAGATACGCAGTATTTT
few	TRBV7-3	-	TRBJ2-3	CASSLSSLGTDTQYF	TGTGCCAGCAGCTTAAGTAGCCTAGGCACAGATACGCAGTATTTT
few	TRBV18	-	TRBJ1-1	CASSPTRNTEAFF	TGTGCCAGCTCACCGACTAGGAACACTGAAGCTTTCTTT
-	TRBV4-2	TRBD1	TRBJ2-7	CASSLQGAQEQYF	TGTGCCAGCAGCCTTCAGGGGGCTCAGGAGCAGTACTTC
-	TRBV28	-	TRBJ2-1	CATSKGGLPYNEQFF	TGTGCCACCTCGAAAGGGGGACTACCCTACAATGAGCAGTTCTTC
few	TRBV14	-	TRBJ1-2	CASSHGYGYTF	TGTGCCAGCAGCCACGGGTATGGCTACACCTTC
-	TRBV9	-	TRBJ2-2	CASSVQANTGELFF	TGTGCCAGCAGCGTTCAAGCTAACACCGGGGAGCTGTTTTTT
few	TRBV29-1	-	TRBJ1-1	CSVVAGRRVMNTEAFF	TGCAGCGTTGTCGCGGGGCGGAGGGTCATGAACACTGAAGCTTTCTTT
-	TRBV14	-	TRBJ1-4	CASSQGNPARDEKLFF	TGTGCCAGCAGCCAAGGAAATCCGGCCAGGGATGAAAAACTGTTTTTT
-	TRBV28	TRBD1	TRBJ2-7	CASSSPGQIYEQYF	TGTGCCAGCAGTTCGCCGGGACAGATCTACGAGCAGTACTTC
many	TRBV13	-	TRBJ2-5	CASSLDLSEKTQYF	TGTGCCAGCAGCTTAGATCTTAGCGAGAAGACCCAGTACTTC
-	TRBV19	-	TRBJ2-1	CASSMGKSSYNEQFF	TGTGCCAGTAGTATGGGGAAAAGCTCCTACAATGAGCAGTTCTTC
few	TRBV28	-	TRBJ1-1	CASSLTLRGSDTEAFF	TGTGCCAGCAGTTTGACCCTTCGAGGTAGTGACACTGAAGCTTTCTTT
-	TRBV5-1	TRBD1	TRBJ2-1	CASSPTGFYNEQFF	TGCGCCAGCAGCCCGACAGGGTTCTACAATGAGCAGTTCTTC
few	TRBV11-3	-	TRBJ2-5	CASSSRGGGYQETQYF	TGTGCCAGCAGCTCCAGGGGAGGGGGCTACCAAGAGACCCAGTACTTC
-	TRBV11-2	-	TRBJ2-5	CASSFLLAPLHTRETQYF	TGTGCCAGCAGCTTTCTCCTAGCGCCCCTTCATACAAGGGAGACCCAGTACTTC
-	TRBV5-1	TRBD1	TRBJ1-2	CASSSTTGQLNYGYTF	TGCGCCAGCAGCTCGACTACGGGACAGCTTAACTATGGCTACACCTTC
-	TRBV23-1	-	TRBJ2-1	CASSLPRGTRDEQFF	TGCGCCAGCAGCCTACCTAGGGGCACTCGGGATGAGCAGTTCTTC
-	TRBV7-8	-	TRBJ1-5	CASSLAGAGSNQPQHF	TGTGCCAGCAGCTTAGCGGGTGCAGGCAGCAATCAGCCCCAGCATTTT
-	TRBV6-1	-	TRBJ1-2	CASSGTVNYGYTF	TGTGCCAGCAGTGGGACGGTAAACTATGGCTACACCTTC
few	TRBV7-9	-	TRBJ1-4	CASSFGDTGHNEKLFF	TGTGCCAGCAGCTTCGGGGACACAGGGCATAATGAAAAACTGTTTTTT
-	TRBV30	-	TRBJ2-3	CARRGARWTDTQYF	TGTGCCCGGAGGGGGGCCCGGTGGACAGATACGCAGTATTTT
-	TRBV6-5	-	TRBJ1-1	CASSYRASGHTEAFF	TGTGCCAGCAGTTACCGGGCCTCCGGTCACACTGAAGCTTTCTTT
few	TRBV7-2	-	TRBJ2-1	CASSLQWRVLGNEQFF	TGTGCCAGCAGCTTACAGTGGAGGGTGTTGGGTAATGAGCAGTTCTTC
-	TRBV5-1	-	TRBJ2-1	CASSALDSAYNEQFF	TGCGCCAGCAGCGCCCTGGACAGCGCCTACAATGAGCAGTTCTTC
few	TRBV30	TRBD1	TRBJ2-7	CAWSPRGLGEQYF	TGTGCCTGGAGTCCCAGGGGGTTGGGCGAGCAGTACTTC
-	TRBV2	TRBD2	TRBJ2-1	CASSVQRGYNEQFF	TGTGCCAGCAGTGTTCAGCGGGGCTACAATGAGCAGTTCTTC
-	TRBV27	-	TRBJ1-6	CASSLRPARGYNSPLHF	TGTGCCAGCAGTTTACGTCCCGCCAGGGGCTATAATTCACCCCTCCACTTT
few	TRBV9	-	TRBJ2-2	CASSVVQVAGELFF	TGTGCCAGCAGCGTAGTGCAGGTTGCCGGGGAGCTGTTTTTT
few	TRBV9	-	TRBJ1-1	CASSVAGGLNTEAFF	TGTGCCAGCAGCGTAGCCGGGGGGTTGAACACTGAAGCTTTCTTT
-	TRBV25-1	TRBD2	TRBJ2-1	CASNLAGDSSYNEQFF	TGTGCCAGCAATCTAGCGGGAGACAGCTCCTACAATGAGCAGTTCTTC